The 29 T cell receptor beta chains given below trace back to one sample, sequenced in a study of technical replicates of blood from a few donors. The method was immunoSEQ multiplex PCR; TCRdb's version includes in-frame clones alone and lacks a portion of them. This table holds about 88,000 clones, just under 95% found once. Material: T cells isolated from PBMCs. Receptor source: a human donor in good health.

The rearrangement uses TRBV7-6 and TRBJ2-7; 7 nucleotides line up with TRBD1. Germline V lookup: CDR1 SGHVS, CDR2 FNYEAQ. V lost 5 bases and J lost 5; bases outside the gene matches: 12. This CDR3 region has 15 residues. The chain's CDR3 is CASSVRDSHGNEQYF. The CDR3 DNA sequence: TGTGCCAGCAGCGTCCGGGACAGTCATGGGAACGAGCAGTACTTC.

V is TRBV27 and J is TRBJ2-2; no reliable D call. The V gene's germline CDR1 is MNHEY and CDR2 SMNVEV (reference sequence). This CDR3 contains 13 residues. V gave up 5 bases and J gave up 0 bases, with 4 bases separating them. CDR3: CASSPSNTGELFF. In DNA, the CDR3 is TGTGCCAGCAGTCCATCGAACACCGGGGAGCTGTTTTTT.

This chain joins TRBV18 and TRBJ2-7, with D maybe TRBD2 (5 bases). The V end was cut by 2 bases, the J end by 0 bases, with 17 bases between. The CDR3 contains 17 residues. CDR1 KGHSH and CDR2 LQKENI come from the germline V gene. CDR3 sequence reads: CASSPFELVRSSYEQYF. The CDR3 nucleotides read TGTGCCAGCTCACCATTCGAACTAGTAAGGAGCTCCTACGAGCAGTACTTC.

The rearrangement joins TRBV7-2 to TRBJ2-1; D not resolved. The CDR3 has 14 amino acids. V was trimmed by 7 bases and J by 0 bases, leaving 10 bases between them. Germline V gives CDR1 SGHTA, CDR2 FQGNSA. The CDR3 region has the DNA TGTGCCAGCAATATTTGGAGCTCCTACAATGAGCAGTTCTTC. This translates into CASNIWSSYNEQFF.

This clone was seen just once. V and J are TRBV10-3 and TRBJ1-5, with 8 bases identical to TRBD1. Germline CDR1 ENHRY, CDR2 SYGVKD. V lost 11 bases and J lost 7; bases outside the gene matches: 13. This CDR3 has 14 amino acids. For the CDR3, the DNA is TGTGCCTCCAAGTTAGACAGGGGCCGACAGCCCCAGCATTTT. Encoded protein: CASKLDRGRQPQHF.

In this sample, this clone turned up once. The chain is built from TRBV7-2 and TRBJ2-2; TRBD2 agrees at 7 bases. Trimming took 4 bases from V and 1 from J; bases not matched to a gene: 0. This CDR3 is 14 amino acids long. The germline V gene has CDR1 SGHTA and CDR2 FQGNSA. CDR3 region: CASSSGGNTGELFF. The CDR3 region has the DNA TGTGCCAGCAGCTCGGGAGGGAACACCGGGGAGCTGTTTTTT.

This chain joins TRBV28 and TRBJ2-1; TRBD2 matches at 9 bases. Germline lookup yields CDR1 MDHEN and CDR2 SYDVKM. CDR3 size: 15 residues. V dropped 3 bases and J dropped 8; count of bases not matched to a gene: 8. CDR3 loop: CASSLLAGANYEQFF. The CDR3 DNA is TGTGCCAGCAGTTTGTTAGCGGGAGCGAATTATGAGCAGTTCTTC.

The V gene is TRBV28, the J gene TRBJ2-7; D might be TRBD1 (6 bases). This CDR3 comprises 14 residues. Looked up from germline, CDR1 is MDHEN and CDR2 is SYDVKM. Deletions cut 5 bases from V and 2 bases from J, with 13 bases between. The CDR3, as DNA: TGTGCCAGCAGTACCCTGACAGGCACCTACGAGCAGTACTTC. Translation gives CASSTLTGTYEQYF.

This chain connects TRBV2 to TRBJ2-3, with 8 bases lining up with TRBD1. V was clipped by 6 bases and J by 5 bases; unmatched bases: 4. Looked up from germline, CDR1 is SNHLY and CDR2 is FYNNEI. CDR3 size: 13 residues. As DNA, the CDR3 is TGTGCCAGCAGACAACAGGGGGAAGATACGCAGTATTTT. Its protein is CASRQQGEDTQYF. The complete variable domain, with remaining parts taken from reference TRBV2 and TRBJ2-3, reads EPEVTQTPSHQVTQMGQEVILRCVPISNHLYFYWYRQILGQKVEFLVSFYNNEISEKSEIFDDQFSVERPDGSNFTLKIRSTKLEDSAMYFCASRQQGEDTQYFGPGTRLTVL.

This chain links TRBV29-1 with TRBJ2-7; 8 nucleotides agree with TRBD1. This CDR3 is 13 amino acids long. Germline V gives CDR1 SQVTM, CDR2 ANQGSEA. Unmatched junction bases numbered 10, after V lost 7 bases and J lost 5 bases. CDR3 loop: CSGGDRNGNEQYF. CDR3 coding DNA: TGCAGCGGTGGGGACAGGAATGGCAACGAGCAGTACTTC.

DNA of the CDR3: TGCAGCGTTGACCAGGGGTACGAGCAGTACTTC. Residues: CSVDQGYEQYF. This rearrangement joins TRBV29-1 to TRBJ2-7, with D perhaps matching TRBD1 (6 bases). V shed 3 bases and J shed 4 bases, with 7 bases lying between them. This CDR3 has 11 amino acids. Germline V gene data show CDR1 as SQVTM and CDR2 as ANQGSEA.

The chain recombines TRBV4-1 with TRBJ2-1, with 13 bases matching TRBD2. This CDR3 spans 15 amino acids. V gave up 4 bases and J gave up 9 bases; unmatched junction bases: 6. CDR1 is MGHRA, CDR2 YSYEKL, per germline. The CDR3 sequence: CASSRGLAGDGEQFF. As DNA, the CDR3 is TGCGCCAGCAGCCGCGGACTAGCGGGAGACGGTGAGCAGTTCTTC.

The CDR3 region is CATSRGQGPGNTIYF. The CDR3 DNA reads as TGTGCCACCAGCAGGGGACAGGGGCCTGGAAACACCATATATTTT. The gene calls are TRBV15 and TRBJ1-3, with 10 nucleotides matching TRBD1. Germline V lookup: CDR1 LNHNV, CDR2 YYDKDF (reference sequence). The CDR3 runs 15 residues. V lost 3 bases to trimming and J lost 2 bases; unmatched junction nucleotides: 1.

The chain carries TRBV2 and TRBJ2-1, with D perhaps TRBD2 (6 bases). The germline V gene encodes CDR1 SNHLY and CDR2 FYNNEI. Between the trimmed V and J ends, which lost 8 bases and 4 bases, there was a span of 15 bases. The CDR3 is made up of 14 amino acids. The CDR3 loop is CASEPGLEYNEQFF. CDR3 DNA sequence: TGTGCCAGCGAACCGGGACTTGAATACAATGAGCAGTTCTTC.

This clone was detected once. V is TRBV5-1 and J is TRBJ1-6, with a weak D call TRBD1 (5 bases). The CDR3 is 17 amino acids. Germline values: CDR1 SGHRS, CDR2 YFSETQ. The V and J ends lost 1 base and 1 base respectively, with 12 bases between them. The CDR3 loop reads CASSLFQGASYNSPLHF. DNA for the CDR3: TGCGCCAGCAGCTTGTTCCAGGGTGCATCCTATAATTCACCCCTCCACTTT.

The chain uses TRBV4-1 and TRBJ1-5; D might be TRBD1 (6 bases). V lost 9 bases and J lost 6, with 15 bases in between. The CDR3 contains 13 residues. The germline V gene encodes CDR1 MGHRA and CDR2 YSYEKL. In DNA, the CDR3 is TGCGCCAGTACCCTGGGGGGGCCTCAGCCCCAGCATTTT. Protein sequence: CASTLGGPQPQHF.

The V and J genes are TRBV19 and TRBJ2-7; TRBD2 matches 14 bases. J gave up 6 bases and V 3 bases, and 4 bases lay outside the gene matches. Germline values: CDR1 LNHDA, CDR2 SQIVND (reference sequence). The CDR3 has 15 amino acids. The CDR3 loop reads CASSIMGTSGGEQYF. The CDR3 DNA follows: TGTGCCAGTAGTATTATGGGGACTAGCGGGGGCGAGCAGTACTTC. Full variable domain (rest looked up from reference TRBV19 and TRBJ2-7): DGGITQSPKYLFRKEGQNVTLSCEQNLNHDAMYWYRQDPGQGLRLIYYSQIVNDFQKGDIAEGYSVSREKKESFPLTVTSAQKNPTAFYLCASSIMGTSGGEQYFGPGTRLTVT.

The chain recombines TRBV7-8 with TRBJ1-5, with TRBD1 identical over 9 bases. CDR1 and CDR2 (germline): SGHVS, FQNEAQ. This CDR3 comprises 18 residues. The V gene end was trimmed by 4 bases and the J gene end by 2 bases; junction bases not matched to a gene: 12. CDR3: CASSYMGTGYVGNQPQHF. The CDR3 DNA sequence: TGTGCCAGCAGCTATATGGGGACAGGGTATGTAGGCAATCAGCCCCAGCATTTT.

The chain uses TRBV2 and TRBJ2-5; 8 bases match TRBD2. Trimming took 2 bases from V and 2 from J; bases not matched to a gene: 10. This CDR3 has 17 amino acids. CDR1 is SNHLY and CDR2 is FYNNEI in the germline V gene. CDR3 DNA: TGTGCCAGCAGTGAATGGGGGGCGGGGGGCTCACAAGAGACCCAGTACTTC. Translating gives CASSEWGAGGSQETQYF.

The J gene is TRBJ1-1, the V gene TRBV18; D remains unclear. Trimming took 3 bases from V and 1 from J, leaving 9 bases between them. The CDR3 has 14 amino acids. The germline V gene has CDR1 KGHSH and CDR2 LQKENI. CDR3 protein: CASSPTAENTEAFF. For the CDR3, the DNA is TGTGCCAGCTCACCTACGGCGGAGAACACTGAAGCTTTCTTT.

The chain combines TRBV6-6 with TRBJ2-3, with 7 nucleotides matching TRBD1. This CDR3 has 16 residues. Germline V CDR1 and CDR2: MNHNY, SVGAGI (reference sequence). The ends lost 7 bases at V and 0 bases at J; junction bases unmatched: 10. The CDR3 DNA follows: TGTGCCAGCAAAATCCTAGGACAGGCTAGCACAGATACGCAGTATTTT. It specifies CASKILGQASTDTQYF.

V is TRBV11-2 and J is TRBJ1-6, with TRBD1 identical over 8 bases. This CDR3 has 17 amino acids. V dropped 5 bases and J dropped 0; count of bases not matched to a gene: 6. Germline V CDR1 and CDR2: SGHAT, FQNNGV. Written as DNA, the CDR3 is TGTGCCAGCAGCCTCGGACAGGGAAGCTCCTATAATTCACCCCTCCACTTT. It yields the protein CASSLGQGSSYNSPLHF.

The gene calls are TRBV5-1 and TRBJ2-3; 14 bases map to TRBD2. Germline values: CDR1 SGHRS, CDR2 YFSETQ. Trimming cost V 2 bases and J 5 bases; bases outside gene matches: 16. The CDR3 loop spans 20 amino acids. CDR3 bases: TGCGCCAGCAGCTTCCTCGGACAGGGGACTAGCGGGAGAGAGGTAGATACGCAGTATTTT. It specifies CASSFLGQGTSGREVDTQYF.

Turning to this clone: No conserved phenylalanine or tryptophan ends this CDR3, so it is likely a read error. The DNA is left out, because the CDR3 cannot be placed on it with certainty; the CDR3 is given as TCRdb lists it. This chain links TRBV28 with TRBJ1-2; the table's D call TRBD1 went unverified against the DNA. The CDR3 totals 11 residues, both ends included. Germline-derived CDR1 and CDR2 are MDHEN and SYDVKM. CDR3 sequence: CASSHRGPQII.

The gene calls are TRBV11-1 and TRBJ2-7; 8 bases line up with TRBD1. The germline gives CDR1 SGHAT, CDR2 FQDESV (reference sequence). The junction had 10 bases not matched to a gene; V was cut back by 8 bases and J by 7 bases. The CDR3 totals 13 residues. The CDR3 region has the DNA TGTGCCAGCTCCGGGACAGGCCAATGGGAGCAGTACTTC. It codes for CASSGTGQWEQYF.

The rearrangement joins TRBV6-5 to TRBJ2-7; the D gene is possibly TRBD1 (5 bases). There are 13 residues in the CDR3. V lost 5 bases, J lost 2 bases, and 10 bases lay in between. The germline gives CDR1 MNHEY, CDR2 SVGAGI. The CDR3 DNA sequence: TGTGCCAGCAGTAAAGAGACAGCCTACGAGCAGTACTTC. Amino acid sequence: CASSKETAYEQYF.

The chain joins TRBV7-8 to TRBJ2-3, with TRBD2 identical over 11 bases. The CDR3 spans 17 residues. Per germline, CDR1 SGHVS and CDR2 FQNEAQ. Unmatched junction bases numbered 4, after V lost 2 bases and J lost 0 bases. CDR3 loop: CASSLLTSGISTDTQYF. DNA of the CDR3: TGTGCCAGCAGCTTACTGACTAGCGGGATTAGCACAGATACGCAGTATTTT. Full variable domain (missing parts from reference TRBV7-8 and TRBJ2-3): GAGVSQSPRYKVAKRGQDVALRCDPISGHVSLFWYQQALGQGPEFLTYFQNEAQLDKSGLPSDRFFAERPEGSVSTLKIQRTQQEDSAVYLCASSLLTSGISTDTQYFGPGTRLTVL.

The V gene is TRBV4-2, the J gene TRBJ2-2; D remains unclear. Between the trimmed V and J ends, which lost 0 bases and 3 bases, there was a span of 11 bases. Germline assignment: CDR1 LGHNA and CDR2 YNFKEQ. This CDR3 region has 16 residues. The CDR3 loop reads CASSQDAYPYTGELFF. CDR3 DNA: TGTGCCAGCAGCCAAGATGCGTACCCTTACACCGGGGAGCTGTTTTTT.

The rearrangement uses TRBV6-5 and TRBJ2-3; TRBD2 matches at 11 bases. Germline assignment: CDR1 MNHEY and CDR2 SVGAGI. The length of the CDR3 is 16 residues. The V and J ends lost 2 bases and 6 bases, in that order; junction bases with no gene match: 7. The CDR3, as DNA: TGTGCCAGCAGTTACCTAGCGGGAGGCAAAAGGGATACGCAGTATTTT. The encoded protein is CASSYLAGGKRDTQYF.